This T cell receptor (beta chain) is from a study of Ad26.COV2.S vaccination and SARS-CoV-2 variants. Looking at the study overall: As a participant in COV1001, the donor was in the Ad26.COV2.S trial arm. Regarding the study as a whole: Analyses that measured TCR breadth and depth may have underestimated total T cell responses. While placebo recipients had lower spike-specific TCR breadth, vaccine recipients had more.

On this clone itself: The antigen remains unidentified.

Treatment of the sample: 19 received Ad26.COV2.S at low or high dose, single or two shots; five or six received placebo; per-sample allocation not given. At day 63 after the first vaccine or placebo injection, samples were drawn. The ends lost 4 bases at V and 6 bases at J; junction bases unmatched: 11. Germline CDR1 is MGHRA and CDR2 is YSYEKL. This CDR3 is 15 amino acids long. Data came from immunoSEQ multiplex PCR; TCRdb stores just in-frame clones and leaves some out. The data contain hundreds of thousands of clones, 80% to 90% of them seen just once; the ten biggest clones take up approximately 1.5%.

This chain links TRBV4-1 with TRBJ1-1; 7 bases are shared with TRBD1. This material consisted of peripheral blood, taken in a trial of Ad26.COV2.S vaccine versus placebo. This receptor was obtained from a person between 18 and 65 years old who received the Ad26.COV2.S COVID-19 vaccine or a placebo. This chain's CDR3 is CASSPGWTGHPEAFF. The DNA for the CDR3 is TGCGCCAGCAGCCCTGGTTGGACAGGCCATCCTGAAGCTTTCTTT.